The 6 T cell receptor beta chains presented below share a single source sample, sequenced in a study of tumor and adjacent non-tumor tissue in lung cancer. RNA was extracted from bulk tissue without any cell sorting. Distant lung tissue was collected more than 3 cm away from the tumor edge. A modified ARM-PCR protocol with three rounds of nested PCR amplified TCRbeta. Via MiXCR, TCRdb re-called the multiplex PCR reads, giving one row per CDR3 protein. Here the sample spans 40,000 to 45,000 distinct CDR3 sequences, approximately 61% being singletons. Sequenced material: distant non-tumor lung tissue. These TCRs come from a man aged 45-65 years with non-small cell lung cancer.

About this clonotype: This sequence may be a read error, since a much larger clone differs from it by one base. This sequence joins TRBV5-1 and TRBJ1-6; 8 nucleotides agree with TRBD1. Germline V gene sequence: CDR1 SGHRS, CDR2 YFSETQ. The CDR3 loop spans 13 amino acids. For the CDR3, the DNA is TGCGCCAACAGCCAGACAGGGGATTCACCCCTCCACTTT. This sequence encodes CANSQTGDSPLHF. The whole variable domain, remainder taken from reference TRBV5-1 and TRBJ1-6, is KAGVTQTPRYLIKTRGQQVTLSCSPISGHRSVSWYQQTPGQGLQFLFEYFSETQRNKGNFPGRFSGRQFSNSRSEMNVSTLELGDSALYLCANSQTGDSPLHFGNGTRLTVT.

This clonotype occurred many times. V usage is TRBV28 and J usage is TRBJ2-7, with 7 bases identical to TRBD1. The germline gives CDR1 MDHEN, CDR2 SYDVKM. The V gene end was trimmed by 6 bases and the J gene end by 3 bases; junction bases not matched to a gene: 5. The CDR3 extends over 13 amino acids. The CDR3 here is CASSRRQGYEQYF. The CDR3, as DNA: TGTGCCAGCAGCCGCCGACAGGGCTACGAGCAGTACTTC.

To note about this clonotype: This likely comes from a read error, as the CDR3 has no conserved phenylalanine or tryptophan at its end. The chain couples TRBV6-1 to TRBJ1-5; D uncertain. CDR1 and CDR2 (germline): MNHNS, SASEGT. CDR3 size: 13 residues. The CDR3 loop is CASKADSNQLQHL. The CDR3, as DNA: TGTGCCAGCAAGGCAGATAGCAATCAGCTCCAGCATTTA.

The CDR3 region has the DNA TGTGCCAGCATCTTCTTGGAGGGCGGCGAGGCCCAGTACTTC. Encoded protein: CASIFLEGGEAQYF. The rearrangement joins TRBV6-5 to TRBJ2-5, with a tentative D call TRBD2 (6 bases). V shed 7 bases and J shed 9 bases, with 21 bases lying between them. The CDR3 covers 14 residues. Looked up from germline, CDR1 is MNHEY and CDR2 is SVGAGI.

The chain has TRBV10-1 and TRBJ1-5; TRBD1 matches at 8 bases. V dropped 6 bases and J dropped 11; count of bases not matched to a gene: 15. The CDR3 totals 15 residues. The germline V gene encodes CDR1 WNHNN and CDR2 SYGVQD (reference sequence). The CDR3, as DNA: TGCGCCAGCAGCGAGACAGGGGATGAGCAATCTGCCCAGCATTTT. As protein: CASSETGDEQSAQHF.

As regards this clonotype: The CDR3 end shows no conserved phenylalanine or tryptophan, and so a read error is likely. The V gene is TRBV30, the J gene TRBJ2-5, with 7 bases lining up with TRBD2. Per the germline V gene, CDR1 is GTSNPN and CDR2 is SVGIG (reference sequence). This CDR3 has 14 residues. Losses at the gene ends were 1 base for V and 6 bases for J; bases not matched to a gene: 8. DNA for the CDR3: TGTGCCTGGAGTGCAGTAACGGGAGGAAAGACCCAGTACCTC. This codes for CAWSAVTGGKTQYL.